These T cell receptor beta chains were read from a single sample in a study of beta chain features in type 1 diabetes. Sequencing was performed with immunoSEQ multiplex PCR; in TCRdb, only in-frame clones are kept and a portion is missing. The repertoire has 40,000 to 55,000 clones, approximately 40% of them found once; the top ten carry over 0.1%. The source material was stem cell memory CD4+ T cells from blood. All receptors come from a young man with type 1 diabetes. CDR3s include the opening cysteine and the closing phenylalanine or tryptophan. Each record gives: V gene, J gene, D gene, clone size, CDR3 protein, CDR3 DNA. The D gene is left open where the match is weak. Not all rows give a size; the values are once, few, many and, for expanded clones, a class.

v_gene: TRBV7-7
j_gene: TRBJ2-3
d_gene: .
abundance: .
CDR3aa: CASSLSNADTQYF
CDR3nt: TGTGCCAGCAGCTTATCTAACGCAGATACGCAGTATTTT

v_gene: TRBV28
j_gene: TRBJ2-7
d_gene: TRBD2
abundance: few
CDR3aa: CASTPASGRTYEQYF
CDR3nt: TGTGCCAGCACCCCTGCTAGCGGAAGGACCTACGAGCAGTACTTC

v_gene: TRBV19
j_gene: TRBJ1-1
d_gene: TRBD1
abundance: .
CDR3aa: CASSMRRTGDTEAFF
CDR3nt: TGTGCCAGTAGTATGAGAAGGACAGGGGACACTGAAGCTTTCTTT

v_gene: TRBV9
j_gene: TRBJ2-6
d_gene: TRBD1
abundance: few
CDR3aa: CASSPGTGASGANVLTF
CDR3nt: TGTGCCAGCAGCCCAGGGACAGGGGCCTCTGGGGCCAACGTCCTGACTTTC

v_gene: TRBV18
j_gene: TRBJ1-5
d_gene: TRBD1
abundance: .
CDR3aa: CASSPITGDQPQHF
CDR3nt: TGTGCCAGCTCACCGATCACAGGGGATCAGCCCCAGCATTTT

v_gene: TRBV4-3
j_gene: TRBJ1-1
d_gene: TRBD1
abundance: .
CDR3aa: CASSQATGGDTEAFF
CDR3nt: TGCGCCAGCAGCCAAGCCACAGGGGGGGACACTGAAGCTTTCTTT

v_gene: TRBV28
j_gene: TRBJ2-1
d_gene: .
abundance: .
CDR3aa: CASSARGNAYNEQFF
CDR3nt: TGTGCCAGCAGTGCGCGGGGTAACGCCTACAATGAGCAGTTCTTC

v_gene: TRBV30
j_gene: TRBJ2-5
d_gene: .
abundance: .
CDR3aa: CAWSTGVQETQYF
CDR3nt: TGTGCCTGGAGTACGGGGGTGCAAGAGACCCAGTACTTC

v_gene: TRBV5-1
j_gene: TRBJ2-2
d_gene: .
abundance: .
CDR3aa: CASRDFYTGELFF
CDR3nt: TGCGCCAGCCGGGACTTCTACACCGGGGAGCTGTTTTTT

v_gene: TRBV5-1
j_gene: TRBJ2-7
d_gene: TRBD1
abundance: few
CDR3aa: CASSSDRDEQYF
CDR3nt: TGCGCCAGCAGCTCGGACAGGGACGAGCAGTACTTC

v_gene: TRBV27
j_gene: TRBJ1-1
d_gene: .
abundance: .
CDR3aa: CASSLQGGVTEAFF
CDR3nt: TGTGCCAGCAGTTTACAGGGAGGTGTCACTGAAGCTTTCTTT

v_gene: TRBV28
j_gene: TRBJ1-5
d_gene: .
abundance: .
CDR3aa: CASSPRGRGGNQPQHF
CDR3nt: TGTGCCAGCAGTCCCCGCGGGAGGGGAGGTAACCAGCCCCAGCATTTT

v_gene: TRBV9
j_gene: TRBJ2-3
d_gene: TRBD2
abundance: .
CDR3aa: CASSLREGGWTDTQYF
CDR3nt: TGTGCCAGCAGCCTTCGGGAGGGGGGGTGGACAGATACGCAGTATTTT

v_gene: TRBV6-1
j_gene: TRBJ2-2
d_gene: TRBD1
abundance: .
CDR3aa: CASSEAQGALNTGELFF
CDR3nt: TGTGCCAGCAGTGAGGCCCAGGGGGCTCTAAACACCGGGGAGCTGTTTTTT

v_gene: TRBV29-1
j_gene: TRBJ2-7
d_gene: .
abundance: few
CDR3aa: CSVARQGGQYF
CDR3nt: TGCAGCGTTGCCAGGCAGGGGGGACAGTACTTC

v_gene: TRBV28
j_gene: TRBJ2-1
d_gene: .
abundance: .
CDR3aa: CASSPHGRGSYNEQFF
CDR3nt: TGTGCCAGCAGCCCCCACGGACGGGGCTCCTACAATGAGCAGTTCTTC

v_gene: TRBV28
j_gene: TRBJ2-1
d_gene: TRBD2
abundance: .
CDR3aa: CASSLLGLAGETEQFF
CDR3nt: TGTGCCAGCAGTTTATTGGGTCTAGCGGGAGAGACTGAGCAGTTCTTC

v_gene: TRBV7-9
j_gene: TRBJ2-1
d_gene: .
abundance: .
CDR3aa: CASSKDTYNEQFF
CDR3nt: TGTGCCAGCAGCAAAGACACCTACAATGAGCAGTTCTTC

v_gene: TRBV15
j_gene: TRBJ1-5
d_gene: TRBD1
abundance: .
CDR3aa: CATRPTGGSNQPQHF
CDR3nt: TGTGCCACCAGACCGACAGGGGGTAGCAATCAGCCCCAGCATTTT

v_gene: TRBV18
j_gene: TRBJ2-7
d_gene: .
abundance: .
CDR3aa: CASSPRDAGYYEQYF
CDR3nt: TGTGCCAGCTCACCGCGGGACGCAGGATACTACGAGCAGTACTTC

v_gene: TRBV7-2
j_gene: TRBJ2-5
d_gene: TRBD2
abundance: .
CDR3aa: CASSLVGTSGGARTQYF
CDR3nt: TGTGCCAGCAGCTTAGTTGGGACTAGCGGGGGGGCGCGGACCCAGTACTTC

v_gene: TRBV11-2
j_gene: TRBJ2-1
d_gene: TRBD2
abundance: .
CDR3aa: CASSSVTSGRAYNEQFF
CDR3nt: TGTGCCAGCAGCTCGGTTACTAGCGGGAGAGCGTACAATGAGCAGTTCTTC

v_gene: TRBV7-2
j_gene: TRBJ2-2
d_gene: TRBD2
abundance: few
CDR3aa: CASSPQGLAANTGELFF
CDR3nt: TGTGCCAGCAGCCCCCAGGGACTAGCCGCGAACACCGGGGAGCTGTTTTTT

v_gene: TRBV7-8
j_gene: TRBJ2-4
d_gene: .
abundance: .
CDR3aa: CASSNSGIAKNIQYF
CDR3nt: TGTGCCAGCAGCAATAGCGGAATAGCCAAAAACATTCAGTACTTC

v_gene: TRBV5-1
j_gene: TRBJ1-1
d_gene: TRBD1
abundance: few
CDR3aa: CASSLDGQGGIEAFF
CDR3nt: TGCGCCAGCAGCTTGGACGGACAGGGGGGAATTGAAGCTTTCTTT

v_gene: TRBV18
j_gene: TRBJ1-1
d_gene: .
abundance: .
CDR3aa: CASSPLREEDTEAFF
CDR3nt: TGTGCCAGCTCACCTCTCAGGGAGGAGGACACTGAAGCTTTCTTT

v_gene: TRBV6-5
j_gene: TRBJ2-2
d_gene: TRBD1
abundance: .
CDR3aa: CASSRTGDTGELFF
CDR3nt: TGTGCCAGCAGTAGGACAGGGGACACCGGGGAGCTGTTTTTT

v_gene: TRBV7-9
j_gene: TRBJ1-1
d_gene: TRBD1
abundance: .
CDR3aa: CASSLRGPRGQDTEAFF
CDR3nt: TGTGCCAGCAGCTTAAGGGGGCCCAGGGGGCAGGACACTGAAGCTTTCTTT

v_gene: TRBV9
j_gene: TRBJ2-7
d_gene: TRBD2
abundance: few
CDR3aa: CASSVGSGRTSEQYF
CDR3nt: TGTGCCAGCAGCGTAGGTAGCGGGAGGACCTCCGAGCAGTACTTC

v_gene: TRBV7-9
j_gene: TRBJ2-5
d_gene: TRBD1
abundance: .
CDR3aa: CASSHRGLQETQYF
CDR3nt: TGTGCCAGCAGCCACAGGGGTTTACAAGAGACCCAGTACTTC

v_gene: TRBV19
j_gene: TRBJ2-5
d_gene: TRBD1
abundance: .
CDR3aa: CASSMGQAYQETQYF
CDR3nt: TGTGCCAGTAGTATGGGACAGGCGTACCAAGAGACCCAGTACTTC

v_gene: TRBV7-9
j_gene: TRBJ1-1
d_gene: .
abundance: .
CDR3aa: CASSLAGRTEAFF
CDR3nt: TGTGCCAGCAGCTTAGCGGGGAGGACTGAAGCTTTCTTT

v_gene: TRBV7-2
j_gene: TRBJ2-1
d_gene: TRBD1
abundance: once
CDR3aa: CASSLGQINEQFF
CDR3nt: TGTGCCAGCAGCTTGGGACAGATCAATGAGCAGTTCTTC

v_gene: TRBV7-2
j_gene: TRBJ2-3
d_gene: TRBD2
abundance: .
CDR3aa: CASSLFRLAGGGTDTQYF
CDR3nt: TGTGCCAGCAGCTTATTCCGACTAGCGGGAGGGGGTACAGATACGCAGTATTTT

v_gene: TRBV28
j_gene: TRBJ2-2
d_gene: TRBD2
abundance: .
CDR3aa: CASLAGLNTGELFF
CDR3nt: TGTGCCAGCCTAGCGGGATTAAACACCGGGGAGCTGTTTTTT

v_gene: TRBV5-1
j_gene: TRBJ2-7
d_gene: .
abundance: few
CDR3aa: CASSWGAAGAYEQYF
CDR3nt: TGCGCCAGCAGCTGGGGGGCCGCGGGAGCTTACGAGCAGTACTTC

v_gene: TRBV5-1
j_gene: TRBJ2-3
d_gene: TRBD1
abundance: .
CDR3aa: CASSSGGPDTQYF
CDR3nt: TGCGCCAGCAGTTCAGGGGGTCCAGATACGCAGTATTTT

v_gene: TRBV21-1
j_gene: TRBJ2-1
d_gene: .
abundance: .
CDR3aa: CASSKVARPSYNEQFF
CDR3nt: TGTGCCAGCAGCAAAGTGGCACGTCCCTCCTACAATGAGCAGTTCTTC